The 10 T cell receptor beta chains below all came from one sample that was sequenced in a study of CD8 T cells in ankylosing spondylitis. Findings and limits, study-wide: Eight or nine highly homologous variants made up a TCR beta motif that seemed to typify ankylosing spondylitis blood.

TCRdb itself ran the 5' RACE reads through MiXCR, one entry per CDR3 protein. The sample lists under 550,000 distinct CDR3 sequences, roughly 27% occurring once. For these TCRs, the target antigens are not known. Sequencing was performed on blood, either unsorted or a sorted T cell fraction (not recorded which). The receptors originated from a male donor with ankylosing spondylitis.

At least ten counts were recorded for this clonotype. V gene TRBV5-1 combines with J gene TRBJ1-3; D is perhaps TRBD1 (6 bases). Germline V CDR1 and CDR2: SGHRS, YFSETQ. The V end was cut by 7 bases, the J end by 0 bases, with 11 bases between. This CDR3 contains 14 residues. CDR3 in amino acids: CASGDTNSGNTIYF. As DNA, the CDR3 is TGCGCCAGCGGGGACACCAACTCTGGAAACACCATATATTTT.

The chain employs TRBV30 and TRBJ1-3; no firm D call. The CDR3 spans 12 residues. V was clipped by 5 bases and J by 0 bases, with 5 bases between them. Looked up from germline, CDR1 is GTSNPN and CDR2 is SVGIG (reference sequence). CDR3 coding DNA: TGTGCCTGGGATTTCTCTGGAAACACCATATATTTT. This codes for CAWDFSGNTIYF.

The rearrangement uses TRBV3-1 and TRBJ2-3, with D possibly matching TRBD1 (6 bases). Germline lookup yields CDR1 LGHDT and CDR2 YNNKEL (reference sequence). Between the trimmed V and J ends, which lost 4 bases and 5 bases, there was a span of 13 bases. CDR3 length equals 14 residues. In DNA, the CDR3 is TGTGCCAGCAGCCGGGACCTAGGGGGAGATACGCAGTATTTT. It yields the protein CASSRDLGGDTQYF.

The table lists this clonotype with a few counts. The V call is TRBV20-1, the J call TRBJ2-5; TRBD2 matches at 8 bases. V lost 4 bases and J lost 2; bases outside the gene matches: 3. Germline CDR1 and CDR2: DFQATT and SNEGSKA (reference sequence). This CDR3 comprises 13 residues. CDR3 in amino acids: CSAIIAGQETQYF. CDR3 in DNA: TGCAGTGCTATCATAGCGGGACAAGAGACCCAGTACTTC.

This chain links TRBV24-1 with TRBJ2-1; 9 bases map to TRBD1. With V trimmed by 3 bases and J by 7 bases, 6 bases remained unmatched. The germline CDR1 and CDR2 sequences are KGHDR and SFDVKD. This CDR3 is built from 15 residues. The CDR3 loop reads CATSDPGQGRNEQFF. The CDR3 coding sequence is TGTGCCACCAGTGATCCGGGACAGGGTAGGAATGAGCAGTTCTTC.

This clonotype appeared a few times. The chain uses TRBV20-1 and TRBJ1-2; TRBD1 aligns across 10 bases. Per germline, CDR1 DFQATT and CDR2 SNEGSKA (reference sequence). The CDR3 extends over 13 amino acids. The CDR3 coding sequence is TGCAGCGCGATGGGACAGGGGTACTATGGCTACACCTTC. Amino acid sequence: CSAMGQGYYGYTF.

The V gene is TRBV24-1, the J gene TRBJ2-3; D ambiguous. The CDR3 contains 11 residues. Germline lookup yields CDR1 KGHDR and CDR2 SFDVKD. Trimming took 5 bases from V and 9 from J, leaving 8 bases between them. DNA of the CDR3: TGTGCCACCAGTGTGTCAGGAACGCAGTATTTT. It codes for CATSVSGTQYF.

This clonotype was seen a handful of times. The CDR3 DNA sequence: TGCGCCAGCAGCTTGGCCGTTCGGACTGACCTCCAGCAGTTCTTC. Translation gives CASSLAVRTDLQQFF. This chain connects TRBV5-1 to TRBJ2-1; TRBD2 is a possible D gene (5 bases). The germline V and J ends were trimmed by 0 bases and 11 bases, with 18 bases remaining between them. The CDR3 has 15 amino acids. Germline values: CDR1 SGHRS, CDR2 YFSETQ.

The CDR3 reads CSATSGILYNEQFF. In DNA form, the CDR3 reads TGCAGTGCTACTAGCGGGATCTTATACAATGAGCAGTTCTTC. The chain has TRBV20-1 and TRBJ2-1; 9 bases are shared with TRBD2. Looked up from germline, CDR1 is DFQATT and CDR2 is SNEGSKA (reference sequence). This CDR3 has 14 residues. With 4 bases clipped from V and 4 bases from J, the junction kept 5 bases outside the gene matches.

The chain is built from TRBV7-2 and TRBJ2-1; possible D gene TRBD2, 7 bases. Germline CDR1 and CDR2: SGHTA and FQGNSA. V lost 4 bases to trimming and J lost 6 bases, with 10 bases between them. CDR3 length: 13 residues. The CDR3 spells CASSSGGFNEQFF. As DNA, the CDR3 is TGTGCCAGCAGCTCGGGGGGCTTCAATGAGCAGTTCTTC.